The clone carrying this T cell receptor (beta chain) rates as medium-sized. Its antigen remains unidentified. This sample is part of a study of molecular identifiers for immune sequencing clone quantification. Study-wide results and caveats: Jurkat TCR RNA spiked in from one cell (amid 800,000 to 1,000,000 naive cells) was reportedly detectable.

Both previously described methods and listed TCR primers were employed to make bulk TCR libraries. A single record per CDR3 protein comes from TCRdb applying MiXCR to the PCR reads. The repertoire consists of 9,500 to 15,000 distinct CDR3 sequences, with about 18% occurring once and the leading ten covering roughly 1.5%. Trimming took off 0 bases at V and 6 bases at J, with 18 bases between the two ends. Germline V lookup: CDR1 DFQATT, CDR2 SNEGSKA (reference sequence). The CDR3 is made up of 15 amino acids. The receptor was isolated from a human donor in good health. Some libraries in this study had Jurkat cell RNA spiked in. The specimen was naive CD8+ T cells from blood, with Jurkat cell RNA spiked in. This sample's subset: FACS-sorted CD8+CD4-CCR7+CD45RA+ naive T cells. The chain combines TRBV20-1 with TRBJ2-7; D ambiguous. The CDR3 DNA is TGCAGTGCTAGAGAGGATATTCTTTTAGCCGGCGAGCAGTACTTC. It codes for CSAREDILLAGEQYF.